The sequence of this T cell receptor beta chain was determined in a study of T cell responses to AZD1222 COVID-19 vaccine. In the study overall: Second-dose intervals near 4 or 12 weeks were combined.

As regards this clone: Antigen: not known.

Using immunoSEQ multiplex PCR, the repertoire was profiled, and TCRdb retains in-frame clones only, with some absent. The data show around 99,000 clones, approximately 86% seen once. This CDR3 is built from 17 residues. Per the germline V gene, CDR1 is MNHEY and CDR2 is SMNVEV (reference sequence). V was clipped by 4 bases and J by 8 bases, with 21 bases between them. General observations from the study: Among vaccine-associated CD4 TCRs, coverage spanned spike, with dominance at 160-218 and 743-854. The study sampled repertoires only after the peak T cell response.

The J gene is TRBJ1-6, the V gene TRBV27; perhaps TRBD1 as D (6 bases). The source material was peripheral blood, sampled on day 0 of AZD1222 vaccination. The receptor was isolated from an adult in good health. The CDR3 reads CASSSQLQGINHSPLHF. The CDR3 DNA is TGTGCCAGCAGTTCCCAGCTACAGGGAATCAATCATTCACCCCTCCACTTT.